The entry below describes one T cell receptor beta chain. Repertoires were generated with immunoSEQ multiplex PCR, while TCRdb's copy carries only in-frame clones and drops some. Counted here are roughly 90,000 clones, more than 80% occurring once; the ten biggest clones make up 2.7%. This sample is drawn from a study of blood T cell repertoires in COVID-19. Study details: The analysed material was cDNA or gDNA that came from T cells, B-cell-depleted T cells, or PBMCs.

Germline loops: CDR1 LGHDT, CDR2 YNNKEL (reference sequence). The CDR3 sequence is 16 residues long. V gave up 0 bases and J gave up 5 bases; unmatched junction bases: 8. The gene calls are TRBV3-1 (or the pseudogene TRBV3-2) and TRBJ2-5; TRBD2 agrees at 8 bases. The sequence was obtained from a man between 50 and 59 years old with COVID-19, enrolled during active disease. The sequenced sample was peripheral blood. The CDR3 coding sequence is TGTGCCAGCAGCCAAGATTCCCAGCGGGGGCTGGAGACCCAGTACTTC. Translating it yields CASSQDSQRGLETQYF.